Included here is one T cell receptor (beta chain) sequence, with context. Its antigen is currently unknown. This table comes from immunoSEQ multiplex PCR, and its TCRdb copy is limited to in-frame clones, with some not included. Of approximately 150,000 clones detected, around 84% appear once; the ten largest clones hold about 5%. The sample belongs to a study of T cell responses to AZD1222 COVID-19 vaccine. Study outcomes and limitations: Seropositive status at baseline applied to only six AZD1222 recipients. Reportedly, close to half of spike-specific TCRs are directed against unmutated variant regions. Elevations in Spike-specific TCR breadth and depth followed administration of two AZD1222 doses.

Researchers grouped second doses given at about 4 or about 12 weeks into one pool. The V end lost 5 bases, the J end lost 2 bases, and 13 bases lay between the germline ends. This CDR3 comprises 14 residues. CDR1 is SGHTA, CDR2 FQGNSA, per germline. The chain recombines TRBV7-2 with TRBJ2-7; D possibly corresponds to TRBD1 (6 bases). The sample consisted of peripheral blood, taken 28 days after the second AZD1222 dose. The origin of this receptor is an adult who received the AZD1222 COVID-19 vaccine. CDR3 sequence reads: CASSTDRFTYEQYF. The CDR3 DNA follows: TGTGCCAGCAGCACCGACAGGTTTACCTACGAGCAGTACTTC.